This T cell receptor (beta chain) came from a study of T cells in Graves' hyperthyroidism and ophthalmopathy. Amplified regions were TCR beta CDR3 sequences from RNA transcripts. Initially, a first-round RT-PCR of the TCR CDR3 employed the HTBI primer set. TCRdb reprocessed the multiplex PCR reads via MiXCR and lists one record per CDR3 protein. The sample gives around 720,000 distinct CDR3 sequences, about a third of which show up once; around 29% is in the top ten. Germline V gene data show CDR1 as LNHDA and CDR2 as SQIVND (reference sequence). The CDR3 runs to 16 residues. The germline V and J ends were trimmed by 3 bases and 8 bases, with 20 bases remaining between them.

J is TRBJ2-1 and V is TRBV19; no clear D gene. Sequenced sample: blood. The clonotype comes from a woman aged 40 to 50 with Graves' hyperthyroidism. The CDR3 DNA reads TGTGCCAGTAGTATGGCTAGAACCCCTCCCCTCGATGAGCAGTTCTTC. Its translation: CASSMARTPPLDEQFF.